These T cell receptor beta chains were read from a single sample in a study of CD8+ T cells in alopecia areata. Libraries were prepared by immunoSEQ multiplex PCR; TCRdb keeps only in-frame clonotypes and omits some of them. The sample contains 200,000 or so clones, less than 50% of which appear only once. The starting material was CD4+ T cells sorted from blood, obtained at roughly week 38, from a patient treated with tofacitinib. The receptor set was obtained from a human donor with alopecia areata. The conserved cysteine and the conserved F or W are not part of the CDR3 here. Each record gives: CDR3 protein, D gene, CDR3 length, V gene, J gene. The D gene is left open where the match is weak.

CDR3 protein: ASSRGLAGYEQY
D gene: TRBD2
CDR3 length: 12
V gene: TRBV4-3
J gene: TRBJ2-7

CDR3 protein: AWSVFGSNTDTQY
D gene: .
CDR3 length: 13
V gene: TRBV30
J gene: TRBJ2-3

CDR3 protein: ACSRQGAGELF
D gene: TRBD1
CDR3 length: 11
V gene: TRBV30
J gene: TRBJ2-2

CDR3 protein: ASSPTGSTNEKLF
D gene: .
CDR3 length: 13
V gene: TRBV2
J gene: TRBJ1-4

CDR3 protein: ASRGSGQGSGANVLT
D gene: TRBD1
CDR3 length: 15
V gene: TRBV5-1
J gene: TRBJ2-6

CDR3 protein: SGAALTSTDTQY
D gene: .
CDR3 length: 12
V gene: TRBV29-1
J gene: TRBJ2-3

CDR3 protein: ASTSLGSGANVLT
D gene: .
CDR3 length: 13
V gene: TRBV27
J gene: TRBJ2-6

CDR3 protein: AIAWREGETQY
D gene: TRBD2
CDR3 length: 11
V gene: TRBV10-3
J gene: TRBJ2-5

CDR3 protein: ALTPGQGINYGYT
D gene: TRBD1
CDR3 length: 13
V gene: TRBV30
J gene: TRBJ1-2

CDR3 protein: ATKQTVTNFYEQF
D gene: .
CDR3 length: 13
V gene: TRBV15
J gene: TRBJ2-1

CDR3 protein: SGGAFNEAF
D gene: .
CDR3 length: 9
V gene: TRBV29-1
J gene: TRBJ1-1

CDR3 protein: ASSLGTADTQY
D gene: .
CDR3 length: 11
V gene: TRBV7-3
J gene: TRBJ2-3

CDR3 protein: SVRDRRAKNIQY
D gene: TRBD1
CDR3 length: 12
V gene: TRBV29-1
J gene: TRBJ2-4

CDR3 protein: ASSKEQTVSNQPQH
D gene: .
CDR3 length: 14
V gene: TRBV2
J gene: TRBJ1-5

CDR3 protein: ASSRAGAASEQY
D gene: TRBD2
CDR3 length: 12
V gene: TRBV2
J gene: TRBJ2-7

CDR3 protein: SVGEGVASGYT
D gene: .
CDR3 length: 11
V gene: TRBV29-1
J gene: TRBJ1-2